These T cell receptor beta chains were read from a single sample in a study of cytomegalovirus exposure and HLA in healthy donors. Produced via immunoSEQ multiplex PCR; TCRdb's table is partial and in-frame only. The data contain more than 95,000 clones, roughly 81% of them singletons. Sequencing was done on a sample of PBMCs. The source is a woman younger than 45 in good health and CMV-seronegative. The CDR3 runs from the conserved cysteine through the conserved F or W. A D gene is named only where the DNA matches it firmly. Not all rows give a size; the values are once, few, many and, for expanded clones, a class.

v_call	clone_size	d_call	j_call	cdr3_aa	cdr3_nt
TRBV6-5	-	-	TRBJ2-7	CASSYGLEGGYEQYF	TGTGCCAGCAGTTACGGGCTCGAGGGCGGCTACGAGCAGTACTTC
TRBV18	-	-	TRBJ1-6	CASSPDRSWDNSPLHF	TGTGCCAGCTCACCAGACAGGTCCTGGGATAATTCACCCCTCCACTTT
TRBV14	-	TRBD1	TRBJ1-2	CASSQDGSRGLNYGYTF	TGTGCCAGCAGCCAAGACGGCTCAAGGGGGCTGAACTATGGCTACACCTTC
TRBV18	-	TRBD2	TRBJ2-7	CASKEGLETREQYF	TGTGCCAGTAAAGAGGGACTAGAAACGCGGGAGCAGTACTTC
TRBV11-2	-	TRBD1	TRBJ2-1	CASSYAARGLNNEQFF	TGTGCCAGCAGCTACGCGGCCAGGGGGCTAAACAATGAGCAGTTCTTC
TRBV5-6	-	-	TRBJ1-2	CASSLPATSRGYTF	TGTGCCAGCAGCTTGCCCGCGACGTCGAGGGGCTACACCTTC
TRBV7-8	-	TRBD2	TRBJ2-2	CASSSAGGPTGELFF	TGTGCCAGCAGCTCAGCGGGGGGACCCACCGGGGAGCTGTTTTTT
TRBV27	-	-	TRBJ1-6	CASSGADSSYNSPLHF	TGTGCCAGCAGTGGGGCGGACAGCTCCTATAATTCACCCCTCCACTTT
TRBV7-9	few	TRBD1	TRBJ1-3	CASRGQSSGNTIYF	TGTGCCAGCAGGGGACAGAGCTCTGGAAACACCATATATTTT
TRBV5-4	-	-	TRBJ1-4	CASSFGGYEKLFF	TGTGCCAGCAGCTTCGGGGGGTATGAAAAACTGTTTTTT
TRBV7-6	-	-	TRBJ2-3	CASSQRAGGSTDTQYF	TGTGCCAGCAGTCAAAGAGCGGGCGGCAGCACAGATACGCAGTATTTT
TRBV9	-	-	TRBJ1-3	CASSPQGTGNTIYF	TGTGCCAGCAGCCCTCAGGGGACTGGAAACACCATATATTTT
TRBV9	-	TRBD1	TRBJ1-3	CASSSEGQGPGNTIYF	TGTGCCAGCAGCTCAGAAGGACAGGGACCTGGAAACACCATATATTTT